The 20 T cell receptor beta chains below all came from one sample that was sequenced in a study of blood T cell repertoires in COVID-19 (dated by TCRdb to 2018 to 2020). The method behind the library was the immunoSEQ multiplex PCR assay. TCRdb's version of the immuneACCESS table is confined to in-frame rearrangements and falls short of the full clone set. An unresolved V gene accounts for under half of the shortfall where checked; the remainder is of unknown origin. The sample has about 170,000 clones on record, 85% of them singletons. The top ten clonotypes cover approximately 7.6% of the sample. The sequenced material came from peripheral blood. All receptors come from a woman at least 80 years old with COVID-19, enrolled during active disease.

The gene calls are TRBV12-3 or TRBV12-4 and TRBJ2-7, with D tentatively TRBD2 (5 bases). The CDR3 covers 12 residues. Trimming removed 7 bases from V and 3 bases from J, with 10 bases in between. In DNA form, the CDR3 reads TGTGCCAGCACCTCCGCGGGCTACGAGCAGTACTTC. It yields the protein CASTSAGYEQYF.

The sample holds a few counts of this clone. This sequence joins TRBV4-1 and TRBJ1-1; D gene unclear. Germline V gene data show CDR1 as MGHRA and CDR2 as YSYEKL. V lost 1 base to trimming and J lost 6 bases, with 15 bases between them. The CDR3 consists of 15 residues. The CDR3 DNA sequence: TGCGCCAGCAGCCAAGGCGACTTAATTGGCGCTGAAGCTTTCTTT. Translating gives CASSQGDLIGAEAFF.

The chain joins TRBV10-3 to TRBJ1-2; D possibly corresponds to TRBD1 (6 bases). This CDR3 spans 14 amino acids. The germline V and J ends were trimmed by 2 bases and 8 bases, with 15 bases remaining between them. Germline lookup yields CDR1 ENHRY and CDR2 SYGVKD. CDR3 DNA: TGTGCCATCAGTGAGAACAGGGTATCGGACGGCTACACCTTC. Amino acid sequence: CAISENRVSDGYTF.

This chain connects TRBV3-1 (or the pseudogene TRBV3-2) to TRBJ2-2, with TRBD2 matching 11 bases. In germline, CDR1 is LGHDT, CDR2 YNNKEL (reference sequence). CDR3 length equals 14 residues. Trimming took 4 bases from V and 5 from J; bases not matched to a gene: 0. In DNA form, the CDR3 reads TGTGCCAGCAGCCTAGCGGGGGGGACCGGGGAGCTGTTTTTT. Translation: CASSLAGGTGELFF.

V is TRBV12-3 or TRBV12-4 and J is TRBJ1-2, with 10 bases aligning to TRBD1. V was pared by 1 base and J by 8 bases, with 1 base of the junction left unmatched. The CDR3 has 13 amino acids. CDR3 DNA sequence: TGTGCCAGCAGTTTAGTGGGACAGGGGGGCTACACCTTC. As protein: CASSLVGQGGYTF.

The chain is built from TRBV14 and TRBJ2-2, with D tentatively TRBD1 (6 bases). CDR1 is SGHDN, CDR2 FVKESK, per germline. Trimming removed 1 base at V and 4 bases at J, with 10 bases between. This CDR3 region has 15 residues. DNA for the CDR3: TGTGCCAGCAGCCAAGCCGGGACACGCACCGGGGAGCTGTTTTTT. Translation gives CASSQAGTRTGELFF.

This rearrangement joins TRBV7-8 to TRBJ1-1, with 12 bases identical to TRBD1. V was pared by 4 bases and J by 7 bases, with 4 bases of the junction left unmatched. The CDR3 runs to 14 residues. Per germline, CDR1 SGHVS and CDR2 FQNEAQ. CDR3 in DNA: TGTGCCAGCAGCTGGGGACAGGGGGCAGTTGAAGCTTTCTTT. The encoded protein is CASSWGQGAVEAFF.

The genes are TRBV5-1 and TRBJ2-3, with D uncertain. With 0 bases removed from V and 0 bases from J, the gap between germline ends came to 17 bases. The CDR3 extends over 18 amino acids. Germline CDR1 is SGHRS and CDR2 is YFSETQ. In nucleotides, the CDR3 is TGCGCCAGCAGCTTGGGAAATTGGGCAGGAACCAGCACAGATACGCAGTATTTT. Protein sequence: CASSLGNWAGTSTDTQYF.

This rearrangement joins TRBV28 to TRBJ2-7; TRBD1 might be the D (6 bases). Deletions cut 8 bases from V and 1 base from J, with 12 bases between. Germline assignment: CDR1 MDHEN and CDR2 SYDVKM. This CDR3 is 13 amino acids long. The CDR3 sequence is CASYSGQSYEQYF. CDR3 DNA sequence: TGTGCCAGCTATAGTGGACAGTCCTACGAGCAGTACTTC.

This chain joins TRBV7-2 and TRBJ2-1, with TRBD1 matching 10 bases. The CDR3 has 15 amino acids. Germline values: CDR1 SGHTA, CDR2 FQGNSA. V shed 1 base, J shed 7 bases, and the junction held 4 bases outside the gene matches. CDR3 nucleotide sequence: TGTGCCAGCAGCTTAGTCGGGACAGGGGCAAATGAGCAGTTCTTC. Translating gives CASSLVGTGANEQFF.

CDR3 loop: CSTQRTGGGDHGYTF. The CDR3 nucleotides are TGCAGCACCCAGAGGACAGGGGGCGGAGATCATGGCTACACCTTC. J is TRBJ1-2 and V is TRBV29-1; 11 bases are a match to TRBD1. Unmatched junction bases numbered 14, after V lost 8 bases and J lost 6 bases. Per the germline V gene, CDR1 is SQVTM and CDR2 is ANQGSEA. The CDR3 spans 15 residues.

This clone was counted once. The rearrangement joins TRBV27 to TRBJ2-1; TRBD2 aligns across 8 bases. Trimming at V came to 7 bases and at J to 8 bases, leaving 7 bases not matched to a gene. The CDR3 contains 13 residues. Germline CDR1 MNHEY, CDR2 SMNVEV (reference sequence). As DNA, the CDR3 is TGTGCCAGCACCCCAAGCGGGGGCGATGAGCAGTTCTTC. As protein: CASTPSGGDEQFF.

Only one count was recorded for this clone. This chain uses TRBV6-5 with TRBJ1-5; D is ambiguous. The CDR3 runs to 15 residues. V lost 0 bases, J lost 4 bases, and 10 bases lay in between. Germline V gives CDR1 MNHEY, CDR2 SVGAGI. CDR3 bases: TGTGCCAGCAGTTACTCAGGCAGGAAAAATCAGCCCCAGCATTTT. Amino acids: CASSYSGRKNQPQHF.

This clone was seen only once. The chain uses TRBV6-5 and TRBJ2-3, with D maybe TRBD2 (6 bases). This CDR3 has 14 residues. The germline V gene encodes CDR1 MNHEY and CDR2 SVGAGI. Trimming removed 7 bases at V and 0 bases at J, with 11 bases between. CDR3 coding DNA: TGTGCCAGCATTTTCGGGGGTAGCACAGATACGCAGTATTTT. The encoded protein is CASIFGGSTDTQYF.

V usage is TRBV4-2 and J usage is TRBJ2-3, with 12 bases lining up with TRBD2. V was pared by 2 bases and J by 2 bases, with 2 bases of the junction left unmatched. Germline V gives CDR1 LGHNA, CDR2 YNFKEQ. The CDR3 extends over 16 amino acids. CDR3 residues: CASSQLAGGLTDTQYF. CDR3 coding DNA: TGTGCCAGCAGCCAACTAGCGGGAGGGCTCACAGATACGCAGTATTTT.

V usage is TRBV19 and J usage is TRBJ2-2; 8 nucleotides agree with TRBD2. Germline assignment: CDR1 LNHDA and CDR2 SQIVND (reference sequence). Losses at the gene ends were 7 bases for V and 1 base for J; bases not matched to a gene: 11. The CDR3 has 17 residues. CDR3 in DNA: TGTGCCAGTATGCATTTTCTAGCGGGCGGGAACACCGGGGAGCTGTTTTTT. As protein: CASMHFLAGGNTGELFF.

The chain combines TRBV2 with TRBJ2-7; D perhaps matches TRBD1 (6 bases). Germline values: CDR1 SNHLY, CDR2 FYNNEI. Trimming left V 9 bases short and J 2 bases short, with 11 bases between. The CDR3 extends over 12 amino acids. CDR3 DNA sequence: TGTGCCAGGCTGGACAGTACCTACGAGCAGTACTTC. Translation gives CARLDSTYEQYF.

As regards this clone: This sample also contains other DNA sequences that code for the same CDR3. The rearrangement joins TRBV18 to TRBJ1-2, with 11 bases aligning to TRBD1. The V gene's germline CDR1 is KGHSH and CDR2 LQKENI. This CDR3 has 15 residues. Trimming at V came to 3 bases and at J to 0 bases, leaving 0 bases not matched to a gene. CDR3 sequence: CASSPGQGANYGYTF. The CDR3 DNA is TGTGCCAGCTCACCGGGACAGGGGGCTAACTATGGCTACACCTTC.

V is TRBV28 and J is TRBJ1-5; D remains unclear. Trimming removed 3 bases at V and 4 bases at J, with 13 bases between. The CDR3 is made up of 15 amino acids. Per germline, CDR1 MDHEN and CDR2 SYDVKM. The DNA of the CDR3 is TGTGCCAGCAGTTTCAATTGGCAGTTAAATCAGCCCCAGCATTTT. Encoded protein: CASSFNWQLNQPQHF.

The V and J genes are TRBV19 and TRBJ1-6; D not certain. Deletions cut 8 bases from V and 6 bases from J, with 11 bases between. Germline V CDR1 and CDR2: LNHDA, SQIVND (reference sequence). The CDR3 is 13 residues long. DNA of the CDR3: TGTGCCAGTTCAGAGACTCTTAATTCACCCCTCCACTTT. Encoded protein: CASSETLNSPLHF.